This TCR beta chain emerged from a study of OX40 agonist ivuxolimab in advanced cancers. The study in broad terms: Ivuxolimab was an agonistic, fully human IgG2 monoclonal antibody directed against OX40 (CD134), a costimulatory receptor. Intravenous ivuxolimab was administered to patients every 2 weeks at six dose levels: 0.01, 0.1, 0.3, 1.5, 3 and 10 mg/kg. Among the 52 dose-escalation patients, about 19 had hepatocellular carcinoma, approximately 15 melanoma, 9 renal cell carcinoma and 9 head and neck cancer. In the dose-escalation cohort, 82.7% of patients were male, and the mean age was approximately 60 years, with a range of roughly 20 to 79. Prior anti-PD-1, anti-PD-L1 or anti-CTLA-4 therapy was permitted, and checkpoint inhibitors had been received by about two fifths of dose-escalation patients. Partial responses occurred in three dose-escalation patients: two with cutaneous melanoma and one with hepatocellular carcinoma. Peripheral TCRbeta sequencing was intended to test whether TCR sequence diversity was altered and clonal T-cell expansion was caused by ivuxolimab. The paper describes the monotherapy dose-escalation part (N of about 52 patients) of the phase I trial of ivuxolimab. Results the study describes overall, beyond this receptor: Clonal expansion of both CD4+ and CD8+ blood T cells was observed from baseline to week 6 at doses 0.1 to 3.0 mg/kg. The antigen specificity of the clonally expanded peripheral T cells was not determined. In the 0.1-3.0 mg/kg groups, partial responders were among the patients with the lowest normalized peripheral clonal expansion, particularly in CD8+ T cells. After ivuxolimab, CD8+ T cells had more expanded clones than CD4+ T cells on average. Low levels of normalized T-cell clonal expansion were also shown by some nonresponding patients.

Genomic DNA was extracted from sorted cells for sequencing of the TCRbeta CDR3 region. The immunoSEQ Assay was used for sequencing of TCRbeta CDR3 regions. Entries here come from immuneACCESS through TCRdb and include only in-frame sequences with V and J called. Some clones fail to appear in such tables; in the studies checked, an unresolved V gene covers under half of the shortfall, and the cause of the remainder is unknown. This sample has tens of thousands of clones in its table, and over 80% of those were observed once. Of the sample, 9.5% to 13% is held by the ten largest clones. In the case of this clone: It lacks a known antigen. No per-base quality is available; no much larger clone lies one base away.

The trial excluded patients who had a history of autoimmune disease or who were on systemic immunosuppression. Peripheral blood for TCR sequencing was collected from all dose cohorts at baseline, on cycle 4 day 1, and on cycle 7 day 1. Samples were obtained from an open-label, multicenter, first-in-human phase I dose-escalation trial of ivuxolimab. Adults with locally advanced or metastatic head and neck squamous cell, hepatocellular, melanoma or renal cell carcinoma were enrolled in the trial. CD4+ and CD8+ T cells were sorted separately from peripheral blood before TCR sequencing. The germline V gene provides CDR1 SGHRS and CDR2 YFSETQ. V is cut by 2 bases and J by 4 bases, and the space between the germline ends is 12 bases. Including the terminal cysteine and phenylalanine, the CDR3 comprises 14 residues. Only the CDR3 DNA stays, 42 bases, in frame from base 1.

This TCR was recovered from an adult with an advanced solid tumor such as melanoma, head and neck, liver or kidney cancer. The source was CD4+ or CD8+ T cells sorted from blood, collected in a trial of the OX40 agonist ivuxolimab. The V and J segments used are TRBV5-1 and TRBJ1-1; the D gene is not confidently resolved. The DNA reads TGCGCCAGCAGCTTCGGAGGGTCGGGCACTGAAGCTTTCTTT. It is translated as CASSFGGSGTEAFF.